This T cell receptor beta chain was documented in a study of blood T cell repertoires in COVID-19. Study overall: From the United States, Italy and Spain came samples of acute and convalescent COVID-19.

Only a few counts were recorded for this clone. Trimming took 3 bases from V and 10 from J; bases not matched to a gene: 7. CDR3 length: 15 residues. Germline V gene data show CDR1 as ENHRY and CDR2 as SYGVKD. Some clones are missing from TCRdb's copy, which holds only in-frame ones; the method was immunoSEQ multiplex PCR. Of about 100,000 clones listed, about 85% were seen once; the top ten hold about 4.4%. The gene calls are TRBV10-3 and TRBJ2-1, with 12 bases fitting TRBD2. The specimen sequenced was peripheral blood. The sequence was obtained from a man aged 60 to 69 with acute or convalescent COVID-19. The DNA for the CDR3 is TGTGCCATCAGTGAAGAGACTAGCGGGAGTGTAGAGCAGTTCTTC. It codes for CAISEETSGSVEQFF.